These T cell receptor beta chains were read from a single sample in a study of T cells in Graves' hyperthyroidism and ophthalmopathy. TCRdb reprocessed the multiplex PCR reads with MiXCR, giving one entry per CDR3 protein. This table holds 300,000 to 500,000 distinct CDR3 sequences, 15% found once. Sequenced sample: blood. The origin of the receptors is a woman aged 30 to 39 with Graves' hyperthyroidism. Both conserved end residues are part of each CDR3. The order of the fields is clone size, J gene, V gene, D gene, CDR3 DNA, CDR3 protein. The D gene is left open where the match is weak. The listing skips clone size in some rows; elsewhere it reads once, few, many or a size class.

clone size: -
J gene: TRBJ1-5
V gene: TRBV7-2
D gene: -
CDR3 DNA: TGTGCCAGCAGCGAGTCCGCGGGACCCGGTCATTTT
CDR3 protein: CASSESAGPGHF

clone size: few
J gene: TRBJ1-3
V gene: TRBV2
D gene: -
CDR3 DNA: TGTGCCAGCAGTGCTGGGGGAAACACCATATATTTT
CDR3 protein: CASSAGGNTIYF

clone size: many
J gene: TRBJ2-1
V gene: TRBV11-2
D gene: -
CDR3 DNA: TGTGCCAGCAGCTTAGAGGGCAAATTGAGCAATGAGCAGTTCTTC
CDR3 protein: CASSLEGKLSNEQFF

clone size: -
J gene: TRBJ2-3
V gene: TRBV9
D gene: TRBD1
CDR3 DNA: TGTGCCAGCGCCAAGGGGGCTACAGATACGCAGTATTTT
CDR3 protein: CASAKGATDTQYF

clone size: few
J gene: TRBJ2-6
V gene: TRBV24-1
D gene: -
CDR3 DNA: TGTGCCACCAGTGGAATGACAGGCAACTCTGGGGCCAACGTCCTGACTTTC
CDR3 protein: CATSGMTGNSGANVLTF

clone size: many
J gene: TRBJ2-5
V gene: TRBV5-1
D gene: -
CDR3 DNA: TGCGCCAGCAGCTTTAGTTTGGCGGGACCCGTCGGGGGAGAGACCCAGTACTTC
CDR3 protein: CASSFSLAGPVGGETQYF

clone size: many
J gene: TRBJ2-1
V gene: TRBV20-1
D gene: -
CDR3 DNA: TGCAGTGCTAGTGGCTACTACAATGAGCAGTTCTTC
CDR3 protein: CSASGYYNEQFF

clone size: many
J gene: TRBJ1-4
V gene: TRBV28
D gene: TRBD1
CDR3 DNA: TGTGCCAGCAGTTTAGGGACAGCGGTGGACGAAAAACTGTTTTTT
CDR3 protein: CASSLGTAVDEKLFF

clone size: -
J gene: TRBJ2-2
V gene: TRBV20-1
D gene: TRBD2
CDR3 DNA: TGCAGTGCTAGAGATCGGGGTAGCGGGACGAACACCGGGGAGCTGTTTTTT
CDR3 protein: CSARDRGSGTNTGELFF

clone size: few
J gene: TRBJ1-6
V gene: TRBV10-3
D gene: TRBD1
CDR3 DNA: TGTGCCATCAGTGGGGGACAGACATATAATTCACCCCTCCACTTT
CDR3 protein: CAISGGQTYNSPLHF

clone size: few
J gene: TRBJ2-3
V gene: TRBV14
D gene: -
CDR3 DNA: TGTGCCAGCAGCCAAGTCCCAGAAACCCGTACCACAGATACGCAGTATTTT
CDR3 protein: CASSQVPETRTTDTQYF

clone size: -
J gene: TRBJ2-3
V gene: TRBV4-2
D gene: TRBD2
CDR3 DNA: TGTGCCAGCAGCCATGGGACTAGCGGGATGGGGGATAGCACAGATACGCAGTATTTT
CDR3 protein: CASSHGTSGMGDSTDTQYF

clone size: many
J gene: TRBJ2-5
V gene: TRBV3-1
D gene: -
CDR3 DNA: TGTGCCAGCAGCACCCACGGGGAGACCCAGTACTTC
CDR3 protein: CASSTHGETQYF

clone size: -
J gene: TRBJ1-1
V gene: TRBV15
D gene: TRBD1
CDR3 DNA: TGTGCCACCAGCACGACAGGGGAGGACACTGAAGCTTTCTTT
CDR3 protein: CATSTTGEDTEAFF

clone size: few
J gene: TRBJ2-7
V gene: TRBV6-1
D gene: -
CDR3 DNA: TGTGCCAGCAGCTGGGGGGACTCAGACTACGAGCAGTACTTC
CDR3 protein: CASSWGDSDYEQYF

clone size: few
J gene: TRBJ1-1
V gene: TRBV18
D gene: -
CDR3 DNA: TGTGCCAGCTCACTCGACGAGACCTCTTCGAACACTGAAGCTTTCTTT
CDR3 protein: CASSLDETSSNTEAFF

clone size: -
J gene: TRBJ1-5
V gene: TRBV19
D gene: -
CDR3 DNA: TGTGCCAGTAGTATATCCCAAAACCCGGGCAATCAGCCCCAGCATTTT
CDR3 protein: CASSISQNPGNQPQHF

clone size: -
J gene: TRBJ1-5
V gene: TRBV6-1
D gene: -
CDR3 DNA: TGTGCCAGCAGTGAAGAGGACAGATATAGCAATCAGCCCCAGCATTTT
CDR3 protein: CASSEEDRYSNQPQHF